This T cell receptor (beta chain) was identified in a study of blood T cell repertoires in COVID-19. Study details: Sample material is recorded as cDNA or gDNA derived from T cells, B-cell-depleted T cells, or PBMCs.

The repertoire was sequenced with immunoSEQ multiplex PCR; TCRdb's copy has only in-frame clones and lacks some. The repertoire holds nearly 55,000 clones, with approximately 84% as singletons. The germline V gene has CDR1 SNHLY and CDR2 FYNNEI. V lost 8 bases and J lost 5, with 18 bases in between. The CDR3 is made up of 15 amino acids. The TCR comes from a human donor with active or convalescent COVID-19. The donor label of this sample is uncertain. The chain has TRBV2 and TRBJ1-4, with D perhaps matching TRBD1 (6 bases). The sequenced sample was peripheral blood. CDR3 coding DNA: TGTGCCAGCTCCCTTGATAGGGGGGGAAATGAAAAACTGTTTTTT. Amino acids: CASSLDRGGNEKLFF.